Below, one T cell receptor (beta chain) is given with its context. This sample is part of a study of blood T cells in healthy people across ages. Overall study: The capture of about one barcoded beta molecule per two T cells was achieved by template switching.

It was with a sample-barcoded 5' primer and a J-beta primer mix that a second PCR of roughly 6 to 12 cycles was run. Tagging of each cDNA molecule was performed by a template-switch adaptor with 12 random nucleotides. TCRdb reprocessed the 5' RACE reads with MiXCR, giving one entry per CDR3 protein. This table has just over 1 million distinct CDR3 sequences, around 45% appearing once. This CDR3 has 15 residues. Deletions cut 0 bases from V and 0 bases from J, with 7 bases between. Germline CDR1 is MNHEY and CDR2 is SVGEGT. This receptor was obtained from a woman aged 60-70 years in good health. The specimen was blood. The chain couples TRBV6-2 or TRBV6-3 to TRBJ2-3; the D is unclear. The CDR3 sequence is CASSYSSRSTDTQYF. The DNA of the CDR3 is TGTGCCAGCAGTTACTCGAGTCGGAGCACAGATACGCAGTATTTT.